The 23 T cell receptor beta chains given below trace back to one sample, sequenced in a study of PD-L1 blockade in urothelial cancer. The protocol was immunoSEQ multiplex PCR, while the TCRdb copy is restricted to in-frame clones and leaves out a portion. The sample lists around 34,000 clones, 85% occurring once. Regarding time point: pretreatment peripheral blood. The source was PBMCs, collected around atezolizumab (anti-PD-L1) treatment. The receptors come from a man at least 80 years old with urothelial cancer.

The chain joins TRBV14 to TRBJ2-1, with D uncertain. The V end lost 0 bases, the J end lost 15 bases, and 12 bases lay between the germline ends. CDR1 and CDR2 from the germline V gene are SGHDN and FVKESK. CDR3 length equals 12 residues. The chain's CDR3 is CASSQERTVTFF. The CDR3, as DNA: TGTGCCAGCAGCCAAGAGCGAACAGTGACGTTCTTC.

The chain joins TRBV2 to TRBJ2-5; D is perhaps TRBD2 (6 bases). Germline values: CDR1 SNHLY, CDR2 FYNNEI. V lost 6 bases and J lost 4, with 6 bases in between. The CDR3 spans 11 residues. CDR3 protein: CASREGETQYF. CDR3 nucleotides: TGTGCCAGCAGGGAGGGAGAGACCCAGTACTTC.

This clone was seen a few times. The J gene is TRBJ2-3, the V gene TRBV7-6; TRBD2 agrees at 10 bases. In germline, CDR1 is SGHVS, CDR2 FNYEAQ. This CDR3 has 15 residues. The ends lost 5 bases at V and 4 bases at J; junction bases unmatched: 6. The CDR3 DNA follows: TGTGCCAGCAGCCAGACTAGCGGGTCCCCAGATACGCAGTATTTT. It translates to CASSQTSGSPDTQYF.

In DNA form, the CDR3 reads TGTGCCAGCTCACCACCGAACAGGGAAGGGGGCTACACCTTC. It translates to CASSPPNREGGYTF. The rearrangement uses TRBV18 and TRBJ1-2, with D possibly being TRBD1 (6 bases). V lost 0 bases, J lost 8 bases, and 13 bases lay in between. The germline V gene encodes CDR1 KGHSH and CDR2 LQKENI. This CDR3 region has 14 residues.

The rearrangement links TRBV4-1 to TRBJ2-1; 8 bases are shared with TRBD2. The germline V gene has CDR1 MGHRA and CDR2 YSYEKL. This CDR3 spans 19 amino acids. Trimming cost V 3 bases and J 7 bases; bases outside gene matches: 20. The CDR3 loop is CASSQGDLAGHLGRNEQFF. CDR3 nucleotides: TGCGCCAGCAGCCAGGGGGATCTAGCGGGCCACCTTGGGCGGAATGAGCAGTTCTTC.

This clone showed up just once. V gene TRBV6-1 combines with J gene TRBJ2-5, with D tentatively TRBD2 (6 bases). CDR3 length equals 14 residues. The germline V gene has CDR1 MNHNS and CDR2 SASEGT. Trimming took off 6 bases at V and 6 bases at J, with 17 bases between the two ends. CDR3 DNA: TGTGCCAGCAGAACACTAGCAGCATTGCAGACCCAGTACTTC. It is translated as CASRTLAALQTQYF.

This clone appeared once. The chain joins TRBV5-6 to TRBJ1-1; D might be TRBD1 (5 bases). The germline V gene encodes CDR1 SGHDT and CDR2 YYEEEE. Trimming removed 4 bases at V and 0 bases at J, with 13 bases between. This CDR3 is built from 15 residues. The CDR3 here is CASSPRARMNTEAFF. In DNA, the CDR3 is TGTGCCAGCAGCCCCAGGGCGCGAATGAACACTGAAGCTTTCTTT.

This chain connects TRBV7-2 to TRBJ2-7; D possibly corresponds to TRBD1 (6 bases). This CDR3 is 14 amino acids long. V lost 4 bases, J lost 3 bases, and 13 bases lay in between. CDR1 SGHTA and CDR2 FQGNSA come from the germline V gene. The CDR3: CASSSQTGNYEQYF. The CDR3 DNA is TGTGCCAGCAGCTCTCAGACAGGAAACTACGAGCAGTACTTC. The variable domain in full, completed from reference TRBV7-2 and TRBJ2-7, reads GAGVSQSPSNKVTEKGKDVELRCDPISGHTALYWYRQSLGQGLEFLIYFQGNSAPDKSGLPSDRFSAERTGGSVSTLTIQRTQQEDSAVYLCASSSQTGNYEQYFGPGTRLTVT.

CDR3 DNA: TGTGCCTTAAGCGGGAGAGGGGCTGGGAGCTACGAGCAGTACTTC. Protein sequence: CALSGRGAGSYEQYF. The chain couples TRBV9 to TRBJ2-7, with 8 bases lining up with TRBD2. J gave up 3 bases and V 10 bases, and 15 bases lay outside the gene matches. The CDR3 is made up of 15 amino acids. CDR1 SGDLS and CDR2 YYNGEE come from the germline V gene. Together with reference TRBV9 and TRBJ2-7, the CDR3 gives the full variable domain: DSGVTQTPKHLITATGQRVTLRCSPRSGDLSVYWYQQSLDQGLQFLIQYYNGEERAKGNILERFSAQQFPDLHSELNLSSLELGDSALYFCALSGRGAGSYEQYFGPGTRLTVT.

The chain joins TRBV7-2 to TRBJ2-1; D call uncertain. CDR1 and CDR2 from the germline V gene are SGHTA and FQGNSA. V lost 1 base to trimming and J lost 1 base, with 8 bases between them. The CDR3 is 15 residues long. CDR3 sequence: CASSLGPGSYNEQFF. The CDR3 bases are TGTGCCAGCAGCTTAGGCCCAGGATCCTACAATGAGCAGTTCTTC. The variable domain in full, with the rest retrieved from reference TRBV7-2 and TRBJ2-1, is GAGVSQSPSNKVTEKGKDVELRCDPISGHTALYWYRQSLGQGLEFLIYFQGNSAPDKSGLPSDRFSAERTGGSVSTLTIQRTQQEDSAVYLCASSLGPGSYNEQFFGPGTRLTVL.

The chain employs TRBV5-4 and TRBJ1-1; 10 bases are shared with TRBD1. This CDR3 contains 19 residues. Germline loops: CDR1 SGHNT, CDR2 YYREEE (reference sequence). The trim removed 6 bases at V and 5 bases at J, leaving 22 bases unmatched. CDR3 in amino acids: CASTSYRTGGPLSGTEAFF. The CDR3 bases are TGTGCCAGCACATCCTATAGGACAGGGGGACCGCTTAGTGGGACTGAAGCTTTCTTT.

The chain carries TRBV28 and TRBJ2-5; D is perhaps TRBD1 (5 bases). CDR3 length: 14 residues. Trimming took 5 bases from V and 2 from J, leaving 12 bases between them. Germline V gene data show CDR1 as MDHEN and CDR2 as SYDVKM. This CDR3 is CASSSLQEQETQYF. The CDR3 bases are TGTGCCAGCAGTAGTCTACAGGAACAAGAGACCCAGTACTTC.

The chain couples TRBV2 to TRBJ2-3; TRBD2 matches 9 bases. V lost 5 bases, J lost 5 bases, and 5 bases stayed unmatched. Per the germline V gene, CDR1 is SNHLY and CDR2 is FYNNEI. This CDR3 is 14 amino acids long. CDR3 DNA sequence: TGTGCCAGCAGTCAGGGACTAGCTGAAGATACGCAGTATTTT. Amino acid sequence: CASSQGLAEDTQYF.

This clone occurred a few times. The chain carries TRBV7-2 and TRBJ1-5; D ambiguous. Trimming took 4 bases from V and 1 from J, leaving 8 bases between them. Germline V gives CDR1 SGHTA, CDR2 FQGNSA. The CDR3 is 14 residues long. The CDR3 protein is CASSSYSSNQPQHF. The CDR3 DNA reads TGTGCCAGCAGCTCCTATAGCAGCAATCAGCCCCAGCATTTT.

V and J are TRBV27 and TRBJ2-7; 12 bases match TRBD2. J gave up 9 bases and V 5 bases, and 23 bases lay outside the gene matches. CDR1 is MNHEY and CDR2 is SMNVEV in the germline V gene (reference sequence). The CDR3 runs to 19 residues. CDR3 loop: CASSTRRVLAGGHPIWQYF. The DNA of the CDR3 is TGTGCCAGCAGTACCCGACGTGTCCTAGCGGGAGGGCATCCCATCTGGCAGTACTTC.

The CDR3 bases are TGTGCCAGTAGTATAGATGGGACAGGGGGCGCGGGGACTGAAGCTTTCTTT. Its translation is CASSIDGTGGAGTEAFF. The rearrangement uses TRBV19 and TRBJ1-1; 12 nucleotides match TRBD1. Germline CDR1 LNHDA, CDR2 SQIVND (reference sequence). This CDR3 has 17 residues. The trim removed 0 bases at V and 5 bases at J, leaving 7 bases unmatched.

V gene TRBV5-5 combines with J gene TRBJ1-1; tentative D call: TRBD1 (5 bases). CDR3 length: 15 amino acids. Trimming took 0 bases from V and 1 from J, leaving 10 bases between them. Germline CDR1 SGHKS, CDR2 YYEKEE (reference sequence). The CDR3 DNA reads as TGTGCCAGCAGCTTGGTTGGAGGGACGAACACTGAAGCTTTCTTT. Translated: CASSLVGGTNTEAFF.

V gene TRBV4-1 combines with J gene TRBJ2-6; 7 bases fit TRBD1. Germline V gene data show CDR1 as MGHRA and CDR2 as YSYEKL. The CDR3 length is 17 residues. J was trimmed by 4 bases and V by 2 bases; bases with no gene match: 8. CDR3 in amino acids: CASSQTQGSSGANVLTF. In DNA, the CDR3 is TGCGCCAGCAGCCAAACACAGGGGTCGAGCGGGGCCAACGTCCTGACTTTC.

V is TRBV30 and J is TRBJ2-3, with 10 bases that match TRBD2. CDR3 length equals 15 residues. Germline V gene lookup returns CDR1 GTSNPN and CDR2 SVGIG (reference sequence). V lost 1 base to trimming and J lost 9 bases; unmatched junction nucleotides: 10. The CDR3 DNA follows: TGTGCCTGGAGTGCTCTAGCGGGAGAGCGTGAAACGCAGTATTTT. Translated: CAWSALAGERETQYF.

The rearrangement links TRBV28 to TRBJ1-2, with a weak D call TRBD1 (6 bases). CDR1 is MDHEN and CDR2 is SYDVKM in the germline V gene. The CDR3 extends over 14 amino acids. Trimming cost V 5 bases and J 0 bases, with 10 bases left between them. The CDR3 sequence is CASSPGQTNYGYTF. The DNA for the CDR3 is TGTGCCAGCAGTCCGGGACAAACTAACTATGGCTACACCTTC.

The V call is TRBV7-9, the J call TRBJ2-5, with 15 nucleotides matching TRBD2. J lost 1 base, V lost 5 bases, and 11 bases had no gene match. Germline V CDR1 and CDR2: SEHNR, FQNEAQ (reference sequence). The CDR3 consists of 19 residues. The CDR3 DNA reads TGTGCCAGCAGCGCAAGAGGACTAGCGGGAGGGGGATCCCAAGAGACCCAGTACTTC. Residues: CASSARGLAGGGSQETQYF. The variable domain in full, with the rest retrieved from reference TRBV7-9 and TRBJ2-5, is DTGVSQNPRHKITKRGQNVTFRCDPISEHNRLYWYRQTLGQGPEFLTYFQNEAQLEKSRLLSDRFSAERPKGSFSTLEIQRTEQGDSAMYLCASSARGLAGGGSQETQYFGPGTRLLVL.

The genes are TRBV30 and TRBJ2-7; 12 bases match TRBD2. This CDR3 comprises 13 residues. The V segment lost 0 bases and the J segment 9 bases; nucleotides outside the gene matches: 3. Per germline, CDR1 GTSNPN and CDR2 SVGIG (reference sequence). The CDR3 nucleotides read TGTGCCTGGAGTGTACTAGCGGGGGGCACGCAGTACTTC. This sequence encodes CAWSVLAGGTQYF. The full variable domain, completed using reference TRBV30 and TRBJ2-7, is SQTIHQWPATLVQPVGSPLSLECTVEGTSNPNLYWYRQAAGRGLQLLFYSVGIGQISSEVPQNLSASRPQDRQFILSSKKLLLSDSGFYLCAWSVLAGGTQYFGPGTRLTVT.

This CDR3 reads CATSRDREYYGYTF. The CDR3 bases are TGTGCCACCAGCAGGGACAGGGAGTACTATGGCTACACCTTC. The chain combines TRBV15 with TRBJ1-2, with 8 positions matching TRBD1. Germline lookup yields CDR1 LNHNV and CDR2 YYDKDF (reference sequence). CDR3 size: 14 residues. The V gene end was trimmed by 3 bases and the J gene end by 3 bases; junction bases not matched to a gene: 3.